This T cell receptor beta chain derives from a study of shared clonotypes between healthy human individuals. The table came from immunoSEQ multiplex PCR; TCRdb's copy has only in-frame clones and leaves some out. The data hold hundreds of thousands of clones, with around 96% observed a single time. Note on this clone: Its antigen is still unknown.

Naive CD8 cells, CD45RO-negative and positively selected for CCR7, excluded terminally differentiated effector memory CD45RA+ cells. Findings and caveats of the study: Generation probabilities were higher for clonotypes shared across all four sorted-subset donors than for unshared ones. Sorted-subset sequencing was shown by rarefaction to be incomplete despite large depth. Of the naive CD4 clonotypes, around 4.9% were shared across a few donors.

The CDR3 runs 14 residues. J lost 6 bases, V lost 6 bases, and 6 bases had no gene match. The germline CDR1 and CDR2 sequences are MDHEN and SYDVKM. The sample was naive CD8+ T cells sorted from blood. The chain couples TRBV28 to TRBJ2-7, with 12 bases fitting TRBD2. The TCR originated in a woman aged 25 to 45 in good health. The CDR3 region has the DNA TGTGCCAGCAGCCCCCTAGCGGGAGGGGCCGAGCAGTACTTC. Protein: CASSPLAGGAEQYF.